This T cell receptor beta chain stems from a study of vaccination effects on CD4 cells after COVID-19. ViraFEST assay sequencing came after antigen-specific CD4+ T cells were expanded with viral peptide pools. Having been cultured for about 10 days, the cells underwent CD4+ T cell isolation. Recipients of the vaccine had no prior SARS-CoV-2 infection and negative nucleocapsid antibodies. Notes on this clone: Its target is not known.

Repertoires were generated with immunoSEQ multiplex PCR, while TCRdb's copy carries only in-frame clones and drops some. The sample lists approximately 21,000 clones; 60% to 80% were seen once. The TCR comes from a human donor who received a COVID-19 vaccine. This specimen was CD4+ T cells from PBMCs cultured with HCoV-NL63 spike peptides, taken before COVID-19 vaccination.

The CDR3 DNA is TGCGCCAGCAGCTTGGTGGTTTCAGAGACCCAGTACTTC. Translating gives CASSLVVSETQYF. This rearrangement joins TRBV5-1 to TRBJ2-5, with D hard to call. The CDR3 sequence is 13 residues long. The germline V gene has CDR1 SGHRS and CDR2 YFSETQ. With 0 bases removed from V and 4 bases from J, the gap between germline ends came to 7 bases. Variable domain in full (rest from reference TRBV5-1 and TRBJ2-5): KAGVTQTPRYLIKTRGQQVTLSCSPISGHRSVSWYQQTPGQGLQFLFEYFSETQRNKGNFPGRFSGRQFSNSRSEMNVSTLELGDSALYLCASSLVVSETQYFGPGTRLLVL.